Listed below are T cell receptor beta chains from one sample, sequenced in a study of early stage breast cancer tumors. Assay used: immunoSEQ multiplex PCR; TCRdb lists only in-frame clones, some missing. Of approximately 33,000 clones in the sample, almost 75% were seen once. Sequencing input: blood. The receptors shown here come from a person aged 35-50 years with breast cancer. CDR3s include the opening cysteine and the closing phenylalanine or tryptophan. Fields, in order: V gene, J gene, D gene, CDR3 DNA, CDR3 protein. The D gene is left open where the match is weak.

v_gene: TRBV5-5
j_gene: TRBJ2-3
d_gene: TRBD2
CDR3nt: TGTGCCAGCAGCTTGCAAGCGGGAGTATGGGATACGCAGTATTTT
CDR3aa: CASSLQAGVWDTQYF

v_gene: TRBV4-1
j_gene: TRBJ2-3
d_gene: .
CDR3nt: TGCGCCAGCAGCCAAGCAGCAAGGGGGAGTCCCACAGATACGCAGTATTTT
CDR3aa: CASSQAARGSPTDTQYF

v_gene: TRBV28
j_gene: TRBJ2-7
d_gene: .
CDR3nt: TGTGCCAGCAGTCACCGAGGCCTAGCTGAATCCTACGAGCAGTACTTC
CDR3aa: CASSHRGLAESYEQYF

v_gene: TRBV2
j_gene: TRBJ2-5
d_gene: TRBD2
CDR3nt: TGTGCCAGCAGTGAACGGCTAGCGGGAGCAGAGACCCAGTACTTC
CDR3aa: CASSERLAGAETQYF

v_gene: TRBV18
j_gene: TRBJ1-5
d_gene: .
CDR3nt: TGTGCCAGCTCACCGCAAGGGAGTCAGCCCCAGCATTTT
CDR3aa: CASSPQGSQPQHF

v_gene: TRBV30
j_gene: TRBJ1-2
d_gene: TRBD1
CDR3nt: TGTGCCTCGGCCAGGGACAGGAGGATTGCTGGCTACACCTTC
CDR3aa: CASARDRRIAGYTF

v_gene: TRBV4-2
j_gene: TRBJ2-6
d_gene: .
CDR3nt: TGTGCCAGCAGCCAAGATTGGGGCCCAGGCTCCGGGGCCAACGTCCTGACTTTC
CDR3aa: CASSQDWGPGSGANVLTF

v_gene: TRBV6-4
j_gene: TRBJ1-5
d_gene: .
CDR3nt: TGTGCCAGCAGTAGGCGACAATTGATGTGGGGCAATCAGCCCCAGCATTTT
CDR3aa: CASSRRQLMWGNQPQHF

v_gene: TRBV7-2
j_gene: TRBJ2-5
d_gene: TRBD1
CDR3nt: TGTGCCAGCAGCCCGAATCATGGCAGGGGGACAGAGACCCAGTACTTC
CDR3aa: CASSPNHGRGTETQYF

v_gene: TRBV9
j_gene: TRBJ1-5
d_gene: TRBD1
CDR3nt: TGTGCCAGCAGCGAACAGGGGGCGAGTCAGCCCCAGCATTTT
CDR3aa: CASSEQGASQPQHF

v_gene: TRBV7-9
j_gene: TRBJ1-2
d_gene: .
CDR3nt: TGTGCCAGCAGCTTGCAGGGAGGCTACACCTTC
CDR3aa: CASSLQGGYTF

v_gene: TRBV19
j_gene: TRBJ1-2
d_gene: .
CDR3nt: TGTGCCAGTAGTCCTGGGGGACCCGCCTATGGCTACACCTTC
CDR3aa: CASSPGGPAYGYTF

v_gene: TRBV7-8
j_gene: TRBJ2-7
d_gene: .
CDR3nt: TGTGCCAGCAGCCCCCAGAGGGATTCCTACGAGCAGTACTTC
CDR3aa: CASSPQRDSYEQYF

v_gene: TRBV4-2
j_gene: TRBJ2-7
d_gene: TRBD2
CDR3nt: TGTGCCAGCAGCCAAGATCTTGGGACTAGCGGGAGCGAGCAGTACTTC
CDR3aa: CASSQDLGTSGSEQYF

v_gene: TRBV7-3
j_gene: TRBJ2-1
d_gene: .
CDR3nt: TGTGCCAGCAGCTCGGGGCTATACAATGAGCAGTTCTTC
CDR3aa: CASSSGLYNEQFF

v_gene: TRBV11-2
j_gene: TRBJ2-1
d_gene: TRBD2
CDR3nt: TGTGCCAGCAGCTTAGATGCAGGACTAGCGGGAGTCGTAAATGAGCAGTTCTTC
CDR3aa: CASSLDAGLAGVVNEQFF

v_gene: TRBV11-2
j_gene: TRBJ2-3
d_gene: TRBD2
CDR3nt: TGTGCCAGCAGCTACTTTAGCGGGAGGGGCACAGATACGCAGTATTTT
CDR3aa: CASSYFSGRGTDTQYF

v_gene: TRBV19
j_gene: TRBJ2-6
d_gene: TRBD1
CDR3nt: TGTGCCAGTAGCTGGAGACAGGGCATCACTGGGGCCAACGTCCTGACTTTC
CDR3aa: CASSWRQGITGANVLTF

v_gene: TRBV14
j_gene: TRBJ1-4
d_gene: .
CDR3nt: TGTGCCAGCAGAAACCGCTTAAGGGTAGGGAGCAACACTGAAAAACTGTTTTTT
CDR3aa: CASRNRLRVGSNTEKLFF

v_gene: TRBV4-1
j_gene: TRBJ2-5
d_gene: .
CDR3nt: TGCGCCAGCAGCCAAGGCCCGACTGTGGGTGCAGAGACCCAGTACTTC
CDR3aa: CASSQGPTVGAETQYF

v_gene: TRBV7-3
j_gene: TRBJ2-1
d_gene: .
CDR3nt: TGTGCCAGCAGCCTAGGTCCCCTCAATGAGCAGTTCTTC
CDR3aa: CASSLGPLNEQFF

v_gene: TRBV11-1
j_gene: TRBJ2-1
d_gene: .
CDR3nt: TGTGCCAGCAGCTTAGAGGGAAGCTCCTACAATGAGCAGTTCTTC
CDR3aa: CASSLEGSSYNEQFF